The sample holds many counts of the clone carrying this TCR beta chain. Its antigen is as yet unknown. One end of the junction is discordant with germline, which a read error may explain. These data originate in a study of T-cell reconstitution after alpha-beta-depleted transplantation in children. General observations from the study: Several hundred expanded graft clones reportedly supplied alpha-beta T cells about two months after transplant. At the one-year point after transplant, T-cell counts and TCRbeta diversity were found to come mostly from T cells that had been newly produced.

Germline-derived CDR1 and CDR2 are MDHEN and SYDVKM. This CDR3 is built from 16 residues. The library targeted TCRbeta and was prepared with unique molecular identifiers. TCRdb re-called the PCR reads with MiXCR, one entry per CDR3 protein. This table holds about 97,000 distinct CDR3 sequences, approximately 6% found once. The chain couples TRBV28 to TRBJ2-3, with D tentatively TRBD1 (5 bases). This receptor was identified in a female patient aged 2 to 10 who had a stem cell transplant for Fanconi anemia, so the T cells may come from the graft donor. The source was PBMCs, mostly from graft donor cells, collected 60 days after TCRalphabeta/CD19-depleted stem cell transplant. The CDR3 spells CASSLSSGAHTDTRYF. CDR3 coding DNA: TGTGCCAGCAGTTTATCTAGTGGGGCCCACACAGATACGCGGTATTTT.